This T cell receptor (beta chain) was captured in a study of blood T cell repertoires in COVID-19. Overall study context: Samples of COVID-19 (acute and convalescent) were obtained from the United States, Italy and Spain. Sources were T cells, B-cell-depleted T cells, or PBMCs; the material itself was cDNA or gDNA.

Original analysis: Estimates of nucleated cell counts were drawn from the amplification of reference gene primers. Only in-frame clones appear in the TCRdb table, and some are missing; sequencing was by immunoSEQ multiplex PCR. Clone size and the V and J calls come from that table; the DNA yielded D and trimming. The table has more than 55,000 clones, 88% seen once. Germline CDR1 reads SGHKS; CDR2 reads YYEKEE (reference sequence). V lost 5 bases, J lost 0 bases, and 6 bases stayed unmatched. There are 16 residues in the CDR3. Sequenced: peripheral blood. The TCR was taken from a man aged 55 to 70 with acute or convalescent COVID-19. The chain couples TRBV5-5 to TRBJ2-1; 9 nucleotides line up with TRBD2. The CDR3 loop reads CASSFSGGSSYNEQFF. Written as DNA, the CDR3 is TGTGCCAGCAGTTTTAGCGGGGGCAGCTCCTACAATGAGCAGTTCTTC.